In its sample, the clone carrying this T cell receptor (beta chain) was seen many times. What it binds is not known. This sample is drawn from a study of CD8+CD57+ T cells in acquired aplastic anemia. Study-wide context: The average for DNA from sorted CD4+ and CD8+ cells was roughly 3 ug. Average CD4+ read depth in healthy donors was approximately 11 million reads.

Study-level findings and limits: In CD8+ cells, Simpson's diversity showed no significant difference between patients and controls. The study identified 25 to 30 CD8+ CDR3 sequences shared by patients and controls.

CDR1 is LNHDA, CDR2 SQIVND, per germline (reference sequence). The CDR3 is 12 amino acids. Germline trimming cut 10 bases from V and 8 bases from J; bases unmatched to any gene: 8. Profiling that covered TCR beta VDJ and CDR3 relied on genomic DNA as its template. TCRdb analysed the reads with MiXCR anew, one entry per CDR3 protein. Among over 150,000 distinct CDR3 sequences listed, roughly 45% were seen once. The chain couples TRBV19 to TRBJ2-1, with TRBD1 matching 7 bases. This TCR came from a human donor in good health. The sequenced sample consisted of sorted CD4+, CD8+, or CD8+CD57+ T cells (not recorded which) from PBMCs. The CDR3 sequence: CAISSRGHEQFF. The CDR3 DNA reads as TGTGCCATTAGCTCTAGGGGGCATGAGCAGTTCTTC.